Following are 16 T cell receptor beta chains from one sample sequenced in a study of identical twins. TCRdb re-analysed the 5' RACE reads in MiXCR, keeping a single row per CDR3 protein. The sample holds 1,800,000 or so distinct CDR3 sequences, about 30% seen once. The material sequenced was cord blood. These receptors all stem from a newborn girl in good health.

This clonotype has just a few counts. J is TRBJ2-1 and V is TRBV20-1, with D possibly being TRBD2 (6 bases). Germline V lookup: CDR1 DFQATT, CDR2 SNEGSKA (reference sequence). Trimming took off 6 bases at V and 2 bases at J, with 20 bases between the two ends. The CDR3 runs to 16 residues. CDR3 sequence: CSAQGGVASPYNEQFF. The CDR3 DNA reads as TGCAGTGCCCAAGGAGGGGTAGCCAGCCCCTACAATGAGCAGTTCTTC.

This clonotype has a handful of counts. The chain is built from TRBV10-2 and TRBJ2-5; D remains unclear. In germline, CDR1 is WSHSY, CDR2 SAAADI. V gave up 8 bases and J gave up 11 bases, with 18 bases separating them. This CDR3 is 12 amino acids long. This CDR3 reads CASADWVREQYF. DNA for the CDR3: TGCGCCAGCGCAGACTGGGTACGTGAGCAGTACTTC.

The V and J genes are TRBV11-2 and TRBJ2-1, with D possibly being TRBD2 (5 bases). CDR3 length: 17 amino acids. Germline V gene sequence: CDR1 SGHAT, CDR2 FQNNGV. Deletions cut 1 base from V and 0 bases from J, with 13 bases between. The CDR3 DNA reads as TGTGCCAGCAGCTTAGGTCCCGGGGTCGCCTCCTACAATGAGCAGTTCTTC. Translating it yields CASSLGPGVASYNEQFF.

The V call is TRBV2, the J call TRBJ2-7; 7 bases map to TRBD1. Trimming removed 5 bases from V and 5 bases from J; junction bases left unmatched: 6. In germline, CDR1 is SNHLY, CDR2 FYNNEI. The CDR3 has 13 amino acids. CDR3 protein: CASSFDRAHEQYF. DNA for the CDR3: TGTGCCAGCAGTTTTGACAGGGCCCACGAGCAGTACTTC.

This clonotype was seen once. The chain links TRBV20-1 to TRBJ2-2, with 12 positions matching TRBD2. The V gene's germline CDR1 is DFQATT and CDR2 SNEGSKA (reference sequence). The CDR3 runs to 15 residues. With V trimmed by 2 bases and J by 5 bases, 3 bases remained unmatched. In nucleotides, the CDR3 is TGCAGTGCTAGACGGACTAGCGGGATTACCGGGGAGCTGTTTTTT. Protein sequence: CSARRTSGITGELFF.

The CDR3 coding sequence is TGCGCCAGCAGCTTGGGGGAGGGAAGACGCACAGATACGCAGTATTTT. Its protein product is CASSLGEGRRTDTQYF. V usage is TRBV5-1 and J usage is TRBJ2-3, with TRBD2 identical over 7 bases. CDR1 SGHRS and CDR2 YFSETQ come from the germline V gene. The CDR3 runs to 16 residues. Germline trimming cut 0 bases from V and 1 base from J; bases unmatched to any gene: 5.

The J gene is TRBJ2-2, the V gene TRBV11-1; 9 bases align to TRBD1. CDR1 is SGHAT, CDR2 FQDESV, per germline (reference sequence). The CDR3 loop spans 15 amino acids. V lost 5 bases and J lost 7; bases outside the gene matches: 8. CDR3 in DNA: TGTGCCAGCAGCGCACAGGGGGCGCTAGGCGGGGAGCTGTTTTTT. It is translated as CASSAQGALGGELFF.

This clonotype was observed a handful of times. This chain links TRBV3-1 with TRBJ2-1; TRBD2 might be the D (5 bases). The V gene's germline CDR1 is LGHDT and CDR2 YNNKEL (reference sequence). V lost 5 bases, J lost 0 bases, and 17 bases lay in between. This CDR3 region has 17 residues. The CDR3 protein is CASSATTGPSSYNEQFF. The CDR3 bases are TGTGCCAGCAGCGCGACTACCGGCCCCAGCTCCTACAATGAGCAGTTCTTC.

This clonotype was seen only a few times. The chain joins TRBV5-1 to TRBJ2-5; TRBD2 aligns across 8 bases. The CDR3 covers 16 residues. CDR1 SGHRS and CDR2 YFSETQ come from the germline V gene. With V trimmed by 1 base and J by 5 bases, 10 bases remained unmatched. The CDR3 sequence is CASSLWGSGAFETQYF. The CDR3 DNA follows: TGCGCCAGCAGCTTGTGGGGTAGCGGGGCGTTTGAGACCCAGTACTTC.

As to this clonotype: At one end, the junction sequence differs from germline, possibly due to a read error. This chain joins TRBV10-3 and TRBJ2-1; 14 positions match TRBD2. In germline, CDR1 is ENHRY, CDR2 SYGVKD. The CDR3 runs to 16 residues. CDR3 coding DNA: TGTGCCATCGGTGAGTTGGGACTAGCGGGAGTCTATGAGCAGTTCTTC. It specifies CAIGELGLAGVYEQFF.

The chain is built from TRBV3-1 and TRBJ1-1; 7 nucleotides agree with TRBD1. The V and J ends lost 3 bases and 1 base, in that order; junction bases with no gene match: 8. Germline CDR1 is LGHDT and CDR2 is YNNKEL (reference sequence). The CDR3 loop spans 16 amino acids. The CDR3 loop is CASSHGGGWSNTEAFF. The CDR3 region has the DNA TGTGCCAGCAGCCACGGAGGGGGCTGGTCGAACACTGAAGCTTTCTTT.

The V call is TRBV29-1, the J call TRBJ2-7; 9 bases align to TRBD1. Looked up from germline, CDR1 is SQVTM and CDR2 is ANQGSEA. Germline trimming cut 7 bases from V and 3 bases from J; bases unmatched to any gene: 7. The CDR3 covers 13 residues. The chain's CDR3 is CSAKGQGDYEQYF. The CDR3 DNA follows: TGCAGCGCCAAGGGACAGGGAGACTACGAGCAGTACTTC.

The chain couples TRBV7-9 to TRBJ2-1; tentatively, D is TRBD1 or TRBD2 (5 bases each). Germline loops: CDR1 SEHNR, CDR2 FQNEAQ (reference sequence). The CDR3 has 14 residues. With 2 bases removed from V and 9 bases from J, the gap between germline ends came to 14 bases. This CDR3 is CASSLRSEGFEQFF. In DNA form, the CDR3 reads TGTGCCAGCAGCTTACGTTCTGAGGGGTTTGAGCAGTTCTTC.

This clonotype occurred many times. The CDR3 reads CAISVWDSRIHSTQYF. CDR3 bases: TGTGCCATCAGTGTTTGGGACAGCCGTATTCACTCTACGCAGTATTTT. The J gene is TRBJ2-3, the V gene TRBV10-3; 7 nucleotides line up with TRBD1. In germline, CDR1 is ENHRY, CDR2 SYGVKD. CDR3 length: 16 amino acids. The V gene end was trimmed by 4 bases and the J gene end by 8 bases; junction bases not matched to a gene: 15.

In the case of this clonotype: A read error may produce the germline difference seen at one junction end. CDR3: CAGSLDAGGNEQFF. The CDR3 bases are TGCGCCGGCAGCTTGGATGCAGGGGGCAATGAGCAGTTCTTC. The genes are TRBV5-1 and TRBJ2-1; TRBD1 agrees at 7 bases. Looked up from germline, CDR1 is SGHRS and CDR2 is YFSETQ. The CDR3 is 14 amino acids.

In its sample, this clonotype was seen a few times. The rearrangement joins TRBV20-1 to TRBJ2-3; perhaps TRBD2 as D (7 bases). The CDR3 consists of 12 residues. Germline V gene sequence: CDR1 DFQATT, CDR2 SNEGSKA (reference sequence). Trimming shortened V by 6 bases and J by 6 bases, and 13 bases separated the two germline ends. The CDR3 reads CSAEGGGDTQYF. The CDR3 nucleotides read TGCAGTGCAGAAGGGGGGGGGGATACGCAGTATTTT.